Below are 10 T cell receptor beta chains sequenced from a single sample in a study of blood T cell repertoires in COVID-19. Clones were sequenced by immunoSEQ multiplex PCR, and TCRdb holds only the in-frame ones, with some missing. This table has 140,000 or so clones, 80% to 85% appearing once. Specimen: peripheral blood. The receptors come from a human donor in a cohort sampled during active COVID-19.

The genes are TRBV7-9 and TRBJ2-3, with a weak D call TRBD1 (6 bases). CDR3 length equals 14 residues. V was cut by 2 bases and J by 3 bases, with 9 bases left in between. CDR1 and CDR2 (germline): SEHNR, FQNEAQ (reference sequence). DNA for the CDR3: TGTGCCAGCAGCTTACGTACAGGGACAGATACGCAGTATTTT. As protein: CASSLRTGTDTQYF.

The rearrangement uses TRBV5-1 and TRBJ2-4; TRBD2 matches 8 bases. The V and J ends lost 7 bases and 9 bases, in that order; junction bases with no gene match: 12. Per germline, CDR1 SGHRS and CDR2 YFSETQ. There are 14 residues in the CDR3. CDR3 region: CASRPIPSGGIQYF. CDR3 bases: TGCGCCAGCCGACCTATACCGAGCGGGGGCATTCAGTACTTC.

The V gene is TRBV28, the J gene TRBJ1-2, with 7 positions matching TRBD1. V lost 9 bases, J lost 5 bases, and 12 bases stayed unmatched. This CDR3 has 14 residues. CDR1 MDHEN and CDR2 SYDVKM come from the germline V gene. CDR3 loop: CASATEQGWYGYTF. The CDR3 region has the DNA TGTGCCAGTGCCACGGAACAGGGGTGGTATGGCTACACCTTC.

The rearrangement uses TRBV7-2 and TRBJ2-7, with TRBD1 matching 8 bases. The CDR3 totals 14 residues. From germline, CDR1 is SGHTA and CDR2 FQGNSA. Trimming removed 0 bases from V and 7 bases from J; junction bases left unmatched: 5. CDR3 protein: CASSLATGAREQYF. The CDR3 nucleotides read TGTGCCAGCAGCTTAGCGACAGGGGCTCGAGAGCAGTACTTC.

V gene TRBV7-3 combines with J gene TRBJ2-3, with 12 bases fitting TRBD2. V shed 6 bases, J shed 5 bases, and the junction held 6 bases outside the gene matches. Germline loops: CDR1 SGHTA, CDR2 FQGTGA. The CDR3 runs 15 residues. CDR3 sequence reads: CASSVAGLAGDTQYF. The CDR3 nucleotides read TGTGCCAGCAGTGTTGCGGGACTAGCGGGAGATACGCAGTATTTT.

The V and J genes are TRBV2 and TRBJ2-7, with a tentative D call TRBD1 (6 bases). CDR1 is SNHLY and CDR2 is FYNNEI in the germline V gene. With 5 bases removed from V and 6 bases from J, the gap between germline ends came to 14 bases. The CDR3 has 13 amino acids. The CDR3 region is CASSNRVGVEQYF. The CDR3, as DNA: TGTGCCAGCAGTAACAGGGTTGGGGTCGAGCAGTACTTC.

This chain joins TRBV5-1 and TRBJ2-1, with D perhaps matching TRBD1 (6 bases). V lost 3 bases to trimming and J lost 2 bases, with 9 bases between them. The CDR3 loop spans 14 amino acids. Germline V gene lookup returns CDR1 SGHRS and CDR2 YFSETQ. DNA of the CDR3: TGCGCCAGCAGCTCTGACAGGACCTACAATGAGCAGTTCTTC. It translates to CASSSDRTYNEQFF. Filled out from reference TRBV5-1 and TRBJ2-1, the complete variable domain reads KAGVTQTPRYLIKTRGQQVTLSCSPISGHRSVSWYQQTPGQGLQFLFEYFSETQRNKGNFPGRFSGRQFSNSRSEMNVSTLELGDSALYLCASSSDRTYNEQFFGPGTRLTVL.

The chain combines TRBV5-6 with TRBJ1-2; D remains ambiguous. This CDR3 has 13 residues. V was shortened by 5 bases and J by 2 bases, with 10 bases between the two germline ends. Germline values: CDR1 SGHDT, CDR2 YYEEEE. CDR3 in DNA: TGTGCCAGCAGATCCGGGAGCAACTATGGCTACACCTTC. It encodes CASRSGSNYGYTF. Full variable domain (missing parts from reference TRBV5-6 and TRBJ1-2): DAGVTQSPTHLIKTRGQQVTLRCSPKSGHDTVSWYQQALGQGPQFIFQYYEEEERQRGNFPDRFSGHQFPNYSSELNVNALLLGDSALYLCASRSGSNYGYTFGSGTRLTVV.

The gene calls are TRBV2 and TRBJ1-1; a possible D gene is TRBD1 (5 bases). V lost 7 bases and J 1 base, leaving 10 bases between the germline ends. Looked up from germline, CDR1 is SNHLY and CDR2 is FYNNEI. The CDR3 has 13 residues. In DNA form, the CDR3 reads TGTGCCAGCACAACCGACAGGAACACTGAAGCTTTCTTT. It translates to CASTTDRNTEAFF.

V is TRBV18 and J is TRBJ2-3; 7 bases align to TRBD1. CDR1 KGHSH and CDR2 LQKENI come from the germline V gene. V shed 1 base and J 3 bases; nucleotides not matched to a gene: 4. The CDR3 consists of 15 residues. CDR3 in DNA: TGTGCCAGCTCACCACAGGGGGCAACGACAGATACGCAGTATTTT. Its protein product is CASSPQGATTDTQYF. Filled out from reference TRBV18 and TRBJ2-3, the complete variable domain reads NAGVMQNPRHLVRRRGQEARLRCSPMKGHSHVYWYRQLPEEGLKFMVYLQKENIIDESGMPKERFSAEFPKEGPSILRIQQVVRGDSAAYFCASSPQGATTDTQYFGPGTRLTVL.